These 5 T cell receptor beta chains were sequenced from one sample in a study of blood T cell repertoires in COVID-19. Assay: immunoSEQ multiplex PCR; the TCRdb copy retains only in-frame clones and omits some. The sample holds under 250,000 clones, roughly 84% seen once. Material: peripheral blood. All receptors come from a woman in her sixties with acute or convalescent COVID-19.

V gene TRBV7-2 combines with J gene TRBJ1-2, with TRBD1 matching over 7 bases. With 2 bases clipped from V and 7 bases from J, the junction kept 10 bases outside the gene matches. CDR1 and CDR2 from the germline V gene are SGHTA and FQGNSA. The CDR3 has 15 residues. The DNA of the CDR3 is TGTGCCAGCAGCTTACGCCACACAGGGGACGGTGGCTACACCTTC. It yields the protein CASSLRHTGDGGYTF.

The J gene is TRBJ1-3, the V gene TRBV19, with a possible D match to TRBD1 (6 bases). Germline V lookup: CDR1 LNHDA, CDR2 SQIVND (reference sequence). CDR3 length: 16 residues. The germline V and J ends were trimmed by 2 bases and 0 bases, with 11 bases remaining between them. The CDR3 sequence: CASSISGTISGNTIYF. CDR3 coding DNA: TGTGCCAGTAGTATAAGCGGGACAATCTCTGGAAACACCATATATTTT. The variable domain in full, completed from reference TRBV19 and TRBJ1-3, reads DGGITQSPKYLFRKEGQNVTLSCEQNLNHDAMYWYRQDPGQGLRLIYYSQIVNDFQKGDIAEGYSVSREKKESFPLTVTSAQKNPTAFYLCASSISGTISGNTIYFGEGSWLTVV.

J is TRBJ1-2 and V is TRBV29-1, with D possibly TRBD1 on 6 matching bases. With 3 bases removed from V and 7 bases from J, the gap between germline ends came to 15 bases. The CDR3 totals 13 residues. Germline V gene sequence: CDR1 SQVTM, CDR2 ANQGSEA. Here the CDR3 reads CSVDYWVRGGYTF. The DNA of the CDR3 is TGCAGCGTTGACTATTGGGTCAGGGGTGGCTACACCTTC. Supplemented by reference TRBV29-1 and TRBJ1-2, the full variable domain reads SAVISQKPSRDICQRGTSLTIQCQVDSQVTMMFWYRQQPGQSLTLIATANQGSEATYESGFVIDKFPISRPNLTFSTLTVSNMSPEDSSIYLCSVDYWVRGGYTFGSGTRLTVV.

This sequence joins TRBV27 and TRBJ2-7; D may be TRBD2 (5 bases). The V and J ends lost 1 base and 6 bases respectively, with 13 bases between them. Germline V gene sequence: CDR1 MNHEY, CDR2 SMNVEV (reference sequence). The CDR3 sequence is 14 residues long. The CDR3 DNA sequence: TGTGCCAGCAGTTTATTTGAGGGAAAGGGCGAGCAGTACTTC. The encoded protein is CASSLFEGKGEQYF.

The rearrangement joins TRBV7-9 to TRBJ1-2; D is undetermined. The V gene lost 1 base and the J gene lost 3 bases, with 9 bases spanning the gap. Germline CDR1 is SEHNR and CDR2 is FQNEAQ (reference sequence). CDR3 length equals 14 residues. For the CDR3, the DNA is TGTGCCAGCAGCTTAGAATTGGGAGACTATGGCTACACCTTC. Amino acids: CASSLELGDYGYTF.